This T cell receptor beta chain was sequenced for a study of T cells in Graves' hyperthyroidism and ophthalmopathy. As to this clonotype: The antigen remains unidentified.

Study-level findings and limits: Expanded thyroid clonotypes (above 0.001) were mostly also found in blood. Onset of ophthalmopathy came a median approximately 6.5 months after the model predicted it.

TCR beta CDR3 region amplification was performed from RNA transcripts. First-round RT-PCR with HTBI primers amplified the TCR CDR3 region. TCRdb ran MiXCR on the multiplex PCR reads and lists one entry per CDR3 protein. The table has approximately 300,000 distinct CDR3 sequences, over 15% seen once. Clinical symptoms, serum thyroxine and TRAb, thyroid ultrasound and orbital computed tomography together formed the diagnostic basis. The V gene lost 10 bases and the J gene lost 8 bases, with 15 bases spanning the gap. CDR1 is LNHDA, CDR2 SQIVND, per germline (reference sequence). This CDR3 contains 12 residues.

Material for sequencing was blood. The TCR comes from a woman aged 55 to 70 with Graves' ophthalmopathy. The chain combines TRBV19 with TRBJ2-1; D is uncertain. CDR3 in DNA: TGTGCCACAAGCCCCTTGACACATGAGCAGTTCTTC. Amino acids: CATSPLTHEQFF.